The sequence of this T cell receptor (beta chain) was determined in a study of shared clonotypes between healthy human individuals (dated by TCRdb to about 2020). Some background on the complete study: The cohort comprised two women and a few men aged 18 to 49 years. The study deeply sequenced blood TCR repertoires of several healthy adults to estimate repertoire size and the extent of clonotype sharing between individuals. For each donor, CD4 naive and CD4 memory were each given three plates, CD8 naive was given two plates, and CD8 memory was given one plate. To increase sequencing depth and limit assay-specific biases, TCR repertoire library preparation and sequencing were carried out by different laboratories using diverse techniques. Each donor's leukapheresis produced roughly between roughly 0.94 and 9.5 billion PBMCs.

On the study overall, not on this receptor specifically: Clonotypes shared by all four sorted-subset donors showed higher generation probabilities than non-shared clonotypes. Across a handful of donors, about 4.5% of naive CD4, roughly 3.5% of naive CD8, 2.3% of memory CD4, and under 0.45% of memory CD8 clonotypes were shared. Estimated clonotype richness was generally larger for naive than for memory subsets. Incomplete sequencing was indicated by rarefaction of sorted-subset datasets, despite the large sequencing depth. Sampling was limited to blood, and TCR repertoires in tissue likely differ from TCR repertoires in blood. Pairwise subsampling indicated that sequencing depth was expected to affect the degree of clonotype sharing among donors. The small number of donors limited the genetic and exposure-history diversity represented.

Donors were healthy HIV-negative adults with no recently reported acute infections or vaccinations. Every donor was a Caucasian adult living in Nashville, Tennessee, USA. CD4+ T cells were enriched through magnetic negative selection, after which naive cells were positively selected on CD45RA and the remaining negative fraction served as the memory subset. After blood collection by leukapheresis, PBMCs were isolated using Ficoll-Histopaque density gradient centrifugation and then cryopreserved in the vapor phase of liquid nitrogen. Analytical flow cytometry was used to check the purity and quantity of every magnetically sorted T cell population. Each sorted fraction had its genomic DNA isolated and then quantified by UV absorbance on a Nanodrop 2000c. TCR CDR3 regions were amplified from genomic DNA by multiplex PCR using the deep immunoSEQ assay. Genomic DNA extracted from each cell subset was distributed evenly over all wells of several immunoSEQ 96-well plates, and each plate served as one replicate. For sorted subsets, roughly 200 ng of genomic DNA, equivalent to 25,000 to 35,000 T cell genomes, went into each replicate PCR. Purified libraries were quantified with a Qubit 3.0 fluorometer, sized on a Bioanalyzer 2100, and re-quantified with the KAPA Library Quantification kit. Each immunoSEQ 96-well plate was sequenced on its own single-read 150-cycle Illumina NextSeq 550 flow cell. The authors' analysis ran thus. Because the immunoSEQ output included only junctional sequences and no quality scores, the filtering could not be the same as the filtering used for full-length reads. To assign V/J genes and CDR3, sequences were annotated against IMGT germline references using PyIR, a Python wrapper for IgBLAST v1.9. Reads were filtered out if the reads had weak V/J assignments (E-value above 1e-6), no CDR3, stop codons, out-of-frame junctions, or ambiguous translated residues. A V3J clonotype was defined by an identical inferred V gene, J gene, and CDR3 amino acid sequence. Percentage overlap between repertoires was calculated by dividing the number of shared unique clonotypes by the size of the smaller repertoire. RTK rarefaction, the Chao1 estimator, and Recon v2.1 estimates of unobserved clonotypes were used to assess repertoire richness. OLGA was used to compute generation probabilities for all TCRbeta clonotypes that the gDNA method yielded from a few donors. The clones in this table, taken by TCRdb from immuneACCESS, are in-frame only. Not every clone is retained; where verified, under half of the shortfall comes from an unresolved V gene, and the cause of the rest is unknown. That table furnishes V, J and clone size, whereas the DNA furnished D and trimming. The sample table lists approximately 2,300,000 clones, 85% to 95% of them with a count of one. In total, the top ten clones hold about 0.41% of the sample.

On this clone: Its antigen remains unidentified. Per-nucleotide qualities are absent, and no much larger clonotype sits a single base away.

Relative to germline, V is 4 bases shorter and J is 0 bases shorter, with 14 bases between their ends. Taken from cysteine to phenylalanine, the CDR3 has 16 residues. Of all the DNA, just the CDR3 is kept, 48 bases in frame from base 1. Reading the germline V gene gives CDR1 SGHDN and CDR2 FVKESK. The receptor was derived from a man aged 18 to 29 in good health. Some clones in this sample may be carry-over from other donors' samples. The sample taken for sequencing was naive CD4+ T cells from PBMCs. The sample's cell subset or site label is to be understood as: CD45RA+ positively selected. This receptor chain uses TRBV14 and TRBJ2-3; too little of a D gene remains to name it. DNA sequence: TGTGCCAGCAGCCCCCACCGCAGGTCCAGCACAGATACGCAGTATTTT. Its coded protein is CASSPHRRSSTDTQYF.